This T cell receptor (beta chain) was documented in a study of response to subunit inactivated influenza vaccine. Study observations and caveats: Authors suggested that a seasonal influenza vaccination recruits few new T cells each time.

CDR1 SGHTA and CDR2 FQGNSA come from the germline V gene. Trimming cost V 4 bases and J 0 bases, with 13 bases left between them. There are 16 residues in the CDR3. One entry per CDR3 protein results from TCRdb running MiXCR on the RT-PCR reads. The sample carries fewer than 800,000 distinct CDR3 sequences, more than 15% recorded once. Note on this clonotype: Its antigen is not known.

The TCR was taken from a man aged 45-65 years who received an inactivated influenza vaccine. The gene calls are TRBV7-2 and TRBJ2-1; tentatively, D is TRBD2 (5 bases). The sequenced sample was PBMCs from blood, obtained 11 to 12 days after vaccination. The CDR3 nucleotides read TGTGCCAGCAGCTCGCGTAGCGCCAGCTCCTACAATGAGCAGTTCTTC. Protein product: CASSSRSASSYNEQFF.